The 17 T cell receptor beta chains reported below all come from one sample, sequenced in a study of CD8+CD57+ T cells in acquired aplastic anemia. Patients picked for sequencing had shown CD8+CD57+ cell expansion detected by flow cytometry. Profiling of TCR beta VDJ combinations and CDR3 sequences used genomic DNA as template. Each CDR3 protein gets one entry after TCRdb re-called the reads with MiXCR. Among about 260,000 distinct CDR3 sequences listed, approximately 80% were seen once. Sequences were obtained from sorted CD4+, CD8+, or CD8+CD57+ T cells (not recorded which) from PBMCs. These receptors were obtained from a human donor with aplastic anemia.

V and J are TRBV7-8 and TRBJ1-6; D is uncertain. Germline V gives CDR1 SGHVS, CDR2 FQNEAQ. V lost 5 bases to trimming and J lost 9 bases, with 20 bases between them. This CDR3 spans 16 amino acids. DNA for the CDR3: TGTGCCAGCAGCCAAGCACGGGCGGGAAGGGTTTCACCCCTCCACTTT. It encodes CASSQARAGRVSPLHF.

The CDR3 bases are TGCGCCAGCAGCGACTTCTACGAGCAGTACTTC. Translated, it gives CASSDFYEQYF. The rearrangement links TRBV5-1 to TRBJ2-7; D is uncertain. Looked up from germline, CDR1 is SGHRS and CDR2 is YFSETQ. The CDR3 spans 11 residues. V gave up 4 bases and J gave up 3 bases, with 5 bases separating them.

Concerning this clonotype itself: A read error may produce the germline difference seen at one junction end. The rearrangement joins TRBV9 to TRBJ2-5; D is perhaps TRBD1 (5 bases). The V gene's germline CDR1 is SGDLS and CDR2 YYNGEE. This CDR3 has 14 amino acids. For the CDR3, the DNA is TGTGCCTACGAGGTAGGGGCGTACAAAGAGACCCTGTACTTC. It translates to CAYEVGAYKETLYF.

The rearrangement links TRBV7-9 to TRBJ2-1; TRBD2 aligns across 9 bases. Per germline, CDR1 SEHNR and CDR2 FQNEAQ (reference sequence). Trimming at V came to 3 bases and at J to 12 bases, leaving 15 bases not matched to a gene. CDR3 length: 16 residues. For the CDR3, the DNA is TGTGCCAGCAGCTTTCAAAGAAGCGGGGGGAGGTATGTGCAGTTCTTC. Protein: CASSFQRSGGRYVQFF.

The CDR3 bases are TGTGCCAGCGGAGGGGCGGGGGGCGCGAACACTGAAGCTTTCTTT. It translates to CASGGAGGANTEAFF. J is TRBJ1-1 and V is TRBV2; maybe TRBD1 (6 bases). CDR1 SNHLY and CDR2 FYNNEI come from the germline V gene. Trimming removed 8 bases from V and 1 base from J, with 17 bases in between. The length of the CDR3 is 15 residues.

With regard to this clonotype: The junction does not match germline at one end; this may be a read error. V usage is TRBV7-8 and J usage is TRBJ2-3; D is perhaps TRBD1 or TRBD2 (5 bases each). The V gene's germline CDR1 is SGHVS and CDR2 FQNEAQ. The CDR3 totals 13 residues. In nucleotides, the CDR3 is TGTGCCAGCGGGGACGAGCGCACAGAGACGCAGTATTTT. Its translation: CASGDERTETQYF. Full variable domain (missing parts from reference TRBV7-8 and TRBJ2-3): GAGVSQSPRYKVAKRGQDVALRCDPISGHVSLFWYQQALGQGPEFLTYFQNEAQLDKSGLPSDRFFAERPEGSVSTLKIQRTQQEDSAVYLCASGDERTETQYFGPGTRLTVL.

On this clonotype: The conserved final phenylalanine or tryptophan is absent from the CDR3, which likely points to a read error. The chain's CDR3 is CASSLLTGYEQYD. The CDR3 DNA is TGTGCCAGCAGCCTCCTGACTGGCTACGAGCAGTACGAT. The V and J genes are TRBV7-3 and TRBJ2-7, with D unresolved. The CDR3 is made up of 13 amino acids. Trimming removed 5 bases at V and 3 bases at J, with 11 bases between. Germline-derived CDR1 and CDR2 are SGHTA and FQGTGA.

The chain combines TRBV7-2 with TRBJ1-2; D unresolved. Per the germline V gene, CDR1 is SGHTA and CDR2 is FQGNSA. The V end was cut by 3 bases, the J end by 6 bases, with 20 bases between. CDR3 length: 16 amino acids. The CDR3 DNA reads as TGTGCCAGCAGCTTTCATCCAGACGGGCTCGCCCATGGCTACACCTTC. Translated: CASSFHPDGLAHGYTF.

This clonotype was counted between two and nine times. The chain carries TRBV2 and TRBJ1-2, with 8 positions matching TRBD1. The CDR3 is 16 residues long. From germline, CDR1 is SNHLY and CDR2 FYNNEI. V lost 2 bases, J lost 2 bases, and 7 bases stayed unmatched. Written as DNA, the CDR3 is TGTGCCAGCAGTGAATGGCCCGGGACAGGCAACTATGGCTACACCTTC. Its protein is CASSEWPGTGNYGYTF.

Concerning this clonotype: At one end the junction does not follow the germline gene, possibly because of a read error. The CDR3 spells CASSLAGRDDKQF. DNA of the CDR3: TGTGCCAGCAGCTTAGCGGGAAGAGACGATAAGCAGTTT. The V and J genes are TRBV7-8 and TRBJ2-3, with D unresolved. The CDR3 sequence is 13 residues long. CDR1 is SGHVS, CDR2 FQNEAQ, per germline.

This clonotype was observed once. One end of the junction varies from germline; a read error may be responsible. This CDR3 reads CASSPDRALSPLHF. The DNA of the CDR3 is TGTGCCAGCAGCCCTGACAGGGCACTTTCACCCCTCCACTTT. The chain recombines TRBV5-1 with TRBJ1-6, with TRBD1 identical over 7 bases. The germline V gene has CDR1 SGHRS and CDR2 YFSETQ. The CDR3 loop spans 14 amino acids.

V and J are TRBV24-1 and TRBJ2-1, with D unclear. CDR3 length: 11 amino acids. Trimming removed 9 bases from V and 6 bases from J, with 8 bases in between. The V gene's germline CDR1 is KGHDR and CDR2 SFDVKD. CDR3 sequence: CATRVSNEQFF. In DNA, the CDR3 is TGTGCCACCCGGGTATCCAATGAGCAGTTCTTC.

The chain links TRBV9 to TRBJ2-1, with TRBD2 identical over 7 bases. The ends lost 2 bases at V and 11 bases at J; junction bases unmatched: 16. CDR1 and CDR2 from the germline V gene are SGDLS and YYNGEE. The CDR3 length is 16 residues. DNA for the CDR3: TGTGCCAGCAGCGTTCAGGGACGCGGGGGAGGAAACAAGCAGTTCTTC. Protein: CASSVQGRGGGNKQFF.

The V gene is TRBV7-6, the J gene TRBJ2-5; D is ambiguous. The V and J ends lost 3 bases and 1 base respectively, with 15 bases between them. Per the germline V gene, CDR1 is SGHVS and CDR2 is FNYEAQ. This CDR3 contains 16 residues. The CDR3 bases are TGTGCCAGCAGCTTCTCTTTCGGTGCCGGCCAAGAGACCCAGTACTTC. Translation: CASSFSFGAGQETQYF.

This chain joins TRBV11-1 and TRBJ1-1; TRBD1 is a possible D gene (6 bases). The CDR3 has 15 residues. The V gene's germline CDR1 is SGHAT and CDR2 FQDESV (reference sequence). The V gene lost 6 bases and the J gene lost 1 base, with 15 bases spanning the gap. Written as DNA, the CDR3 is TGTGCCAGCAGGGACGGGGGCACAGGGAACACTGAAGCTTTCTTT. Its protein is CASRDGGTGNTEAFF.

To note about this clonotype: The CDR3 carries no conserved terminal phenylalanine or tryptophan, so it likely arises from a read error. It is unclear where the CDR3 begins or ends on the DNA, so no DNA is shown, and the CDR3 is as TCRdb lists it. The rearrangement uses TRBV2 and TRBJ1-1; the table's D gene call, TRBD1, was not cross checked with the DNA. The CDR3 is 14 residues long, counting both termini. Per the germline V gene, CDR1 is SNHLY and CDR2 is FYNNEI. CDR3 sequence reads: CASGDEGTDTQYFV.

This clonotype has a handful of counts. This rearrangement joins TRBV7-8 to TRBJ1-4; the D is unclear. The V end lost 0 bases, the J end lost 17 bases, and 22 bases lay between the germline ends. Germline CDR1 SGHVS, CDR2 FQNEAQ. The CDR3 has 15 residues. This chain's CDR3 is CASSLAGGPDTKYFF. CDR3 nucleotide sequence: TGTGCCAGCAGCTTAGCGGGAGGCCCGGATACGAAATATTTTTTT.